Listed below are T cell receptor beta chains from one sample, sequenced in a study of blood T cell repertoires in COVID-19. Assay used: immunoSEQ multiplex PCR; TCRdb lists only in-frame clones, some missing. The table includes nearly 350,000 clones, roughly 90% detected once. Specimen: PBMCs or T cells enriched from blood (not recorded which). These TCRs come from a woman aged 25 to 45 who had recovered from COVID-19. Each CDR3 is given with its conserved first and last residue. D genes are given only for firm matches. The size of a clone is reported for some rows only, either as once, few or many, or as a class for expanded clones.

CDR3nt,CDR3aa,j_gene,v_gene,abundance,d_gene
TGTGCCAGCAGTGGTGGGGGCAACGCGAACACCGGGGAGCTGTTTTTT,CASSGGGNANTGELFF,TRBJ2-2,TRBV6-4,many,NA
TGTGCCAGCAGTGGAGGTGGGGCAGGCCCTGTCTCCTATGCTGGCTACACCTTC,CASSGGGAGPVSYAGYTF,TRBJ1-2,TRBV6-1,NA,NA
TGTGCCAGCAGCTTAGGGCCCCGAGGGTATAATTCACCCCTCCACTTT,CASSLGPRGYNSPLHF,TRBJ1-6,TRBV7-2,NA,NA
TGTGCCAGCAGGAAGGACAGTGCGAGCTCCTACGAGCAGTACTTC,CASRKDSASSYEQYF,TRBJ2-7,TRBV6-5,NA,NA
TGTGCCAGTAGTATAGATGCAAGGGAGAGTTCACCCCTCCACTTT,CASSIDARESSPLHF,TRBJ1-6,TRBV19,NA,NA
TGTGCCAGCAGCAAAGACAGGGGCGAGCAGTACTTC,CASSKDRGEQYF,TRBJ2-7,TRBV21-1,NA,NA
TGCGCCAGCAGCAGGGTGCGAGGGCAGGGGGACGAGCAGTACTTC,CASSRVRGQGDEQYF,TRBJ2-7,TRBV5-1,few,TRBD1
TGTGCCACCAGCAGAGATCGAGGACAGTATAATGAAAAACTGTTTTTT,CATSRDRGQYNEKLFF,TRBJ1-4,TRBV15,NA,NA
TGTGCCAGCAGTTTATCCGGGACTAGCGGGGCCCTCCCCCGGGGGACCCAGTACTTC,CASSLSGTSGALPRGTQYF,TRBJ2-5,TRBV28,NA,TRBD2
TGTGCCAGTAGTGGTGGTTGGAGTTACGAGCAGTACTTC,CASSGGWSYEQYF,TRBJ2-7,TRBV19,NA,NA
TGCGCCAGCAGCCAAACCCCGGAAGGGAGAGGAGAGACCCAGTACTTC,CASSQTPEGRGETQYF,TRBJ2-5,TRBV4-1,few,NA
TGTGCCAGCAGAGATCGGGACAGGGCTCCCTATGGCTACACCTTC,CASRDRDRAPYGYTF,TRBJ1-2,TRBV28,few,TRBD1
TGTGCCATCAGTTCAGACAGCATGAACACTGAAGCTTTCTTT,CAISSDSMNTEAFF,TRBJ1-1,TRBV10-3,NA,NA
TGTGCCAGCAGCTCCCCCGGACTAGCGGGGGCCCTGAACACCGGGGAGCTGTTTTTT,CASSSPGLAGALNTGELFF,TRBJ2-2,TRBV7-9,NA,TRBD2
TGTGCCAGCAGCCTACTAGGGGGTAGCACAGATACGCAGTATTTT,CASSLLGGSTDTQYF,TRBJ2-3,TRBV6-2/TRBV6-3,NA,NA
TGTGCCAGCAAGAGCAGGAGGTCAACTAATGAAAAACTGTTTTTT,CASKSRRSTNEKLFF,TRBJ1-4,TRBV28,NA,NA
TGTGCCAGTAGTACCCGACAGGGTTTCTACGAGCAGTACTTC,CASSTRQGFYEQYF,TRBJ2-7,TRBV19,NA,TRBD1
TGTGCCAGTAGTGCCGGGAGAAGGTCAGCGGCGGAGGAAAAACTGTTTTTT,CASSAGRRSAAEEKLFF,TRBJ1-4,TRBV19,NA,NA
TGTGCCATCTCAACCAGGGGCCCCCTACGAGGGCAGTACTTC,CAISTRGPLRGQYF,TRBJ2-7,TRBV10-3,NA,NA
TGCGCCAGCAGGCTGGGTCAGGGGTTTAATTCACCCCTCCACTTT,CASRLGQGFNSPLHF,TRBJ1-6,TRBV5-1,NA,NA
TGTGCCAGCAGCCGGGGGGGCAGTGAGGGGTCAGAGACCCAGTACTTC,CASSRGGSEGSETQYF,TRBJ2-5,TRBV11-2,NA,TRBD2
TGTGCCAGCAGCTTAATGGGACAGGTGAACACTGAAGCTTTCTTT,CASSLMGQVNTEAFF,TRBJ1-1,TRBV7-9,NA,TRBD1
TGTGCCAGCAGCCAAGACGGGTCCTACTCCTACGAGCAGTACTTC,CASSQDGSYSYEQYF,TRBJ2-7,TRBV4-2,NA,NA
TGTGCCAGCAGTTTCCGAACCGGGACAGGGGGCTACGAGCAGTACTTC,CASSFRTGTGGYEQYF,TRBJ2-7,TRBV27,NA,TRBD1
TGTGCCAGCAGCCAATATCCAGTTGAGGGTGACTATGGCTACACCTTC,CASSQYPVEGDYGYTF,TRBJ1-2,TRBV7-9,NA,NA
TGTGCCAGCAGTTTATCCTCAGGTCCTAGCACAGATACGCAGTATTTT,CASSLSSGPSTDTQYF,TRBJ2-3,TRBV27,NA,NA
TGTGCCAGCAGCGAGGACAGCGCTAATTCACCCCTCCACTTT,CASSEDSANSPLHF,TRBJ1-6,TRBV2,once,NA
TGTGCCAGCAGTCTCGGACAGGGGATAGCAGAGACCCAGTACTTC,CASSLGQGIAETQYF,TRBJ2-5,TRBV28,NA,TRBD1
TGTGCCAGTCAGGGATCCTACGAGCAGTACTTC,CASQGSYEQYF,TRBJ2-7,TRBV27,NA,NA
TGTGCCATCAGTGAGTCGATCGGCGGGGGGGCCGCAGATACGCAGTATTTT,CAISESIGGGAADTQYF,TRBJ2-3,TRBV10-3,NA,TRBD2
TGTGCCAGCAGCCTTGGGGCTAGCGGGGGTACCGGGGAGCTGTTTTTT,CASSLGASGGTGELFF,TRBJ2-2,TRBV7-2,NA,TRBD2
TGTGCCAGCCAAATGGGAGGGGTAAACGGGGAGCTGTTTTTT,CASQMGGVNGELFF,TRBJ2-2,TRBV27,NA,TRBD2
TGTGCCAGCAGCACTGGACAGGGGATCGGAAACACCATATATTTT,CASSTGQGIGNTIYF,TRBJ1-3,TRBV3-1/TRBV3-2,NA,TRBD1
TGCGCCAGCAGTGAGGGCAGGGCCGTCCTGCCCCTCCACTTT,CASSEGRAVLPLHF,TRBJ1-6,TRBV10-1,once,NA
TGTGCCAGTAGTGTCGGGACAGGGGCTTACAATCAGCCCCAGCATTTT,CASSVGTGAYNQPQHF,TRBJ1-5,TRBV19,NA,TRBD1
TGTGCCAGCAATACAGGGGGCGGTAGGAATTCACCCCTCCACTTT,CASNTGGGRNSPLHF,TRBJ1-6,TRBV6-6,NA,TRBD1
TGCAGCTTTGGGAGGGTAGAGACCCAGTACTTC,CSFGRVETQYF,TRBJ2-5,TRBV29-1,NA,TRBD2
TGCGCCAGTCACCACGGGAGGGTTCTATCGGAGACCCAGTACTTC,CASHHGRVLSETQYF,TRBJ2-5,TRBV10-1,NA,TRBD2
TGCGCCAGCAGCCAAGGGACAGGGGGGAACAATGAGCAGTTCTTC,CASSQGTGGNNEQFF,TRBJ2-1,TRBV5-1,NA,TRBD1
TGTGCCAGCAGTGCCAGGGCGGGACAGGGTAGACTTGGAAACACCATATATTTT,CASSARAGQGRLGNTIYF,TRBJ1-3,TRBV6-1,NA,TRBD1
TGCGCCAGCAGCAATCCAGGGGGCGGAACAGATACGCAGTATTTT,CASSNPGGGTDTQYF,TRBJ2-3,TRBV5-1,NA,TRBD1
TGTGCCAGCAGTTTGGACCCCAGGGGTGCCAATTCACCCCTCCACTTT,CASSLDPRGANSPLHF,TRBJ1-6,TRBV28,NA,NA
TGTGCCTGGACTGCCCTGGAGCGTGGAAACACCATATATTTT,CAWTALERGNTIYF,TRBJ1-3,TRBV30,NA,NA
TGTGCCAGCAGTTTGGACAGCTCCTACAATGAGCAGTTCTTC,CASSLDSSYNEQFF,TRBJ2-1,TRBV6-2/TRBV6-3,NA,NA
TGTGCCAGCAGTTTATCGGCAGGGGGCGCGGAGACCCAGTACTTC,CASSLSAGGAETQYF,TRBJ2-5,TRBV28,NA,TRBD1
TGTGCCAGCAGCTTAGGCGGGACAGGGGGTGAAAAACTGTTTTTT,CASSLGGTGGEKLFF,TRBJ1-4,TRBV7-9,NA,TRBD1
TGTGCCAGCAGCTTAGGCCCCGGGTACTCCTACGAGCAGTACTTC,CASSLGPGYSYEQYF,TRBJ2-7,TRBV11-2,NA,NA
TGTGCCATCAGCGGACTAGTCCCCGAGCAGTACTTC,CAISGLVPEQYF,TRBJ2-7,TRBV10-3,NA,TRBD2
TGTGCCAGCAGTGAATTTCGGCGGAGCCAAGAGACCCAGTACTTC,CASSEFRRSQETQYF,TRBJ2-5,TRBV6-1,NA,NA
TGTGCCAGCAGCGAACAGGGGGCTTTCACAGATACGCAGTATTTT,CASSEQGAFTDTQYF,TRBJ2-3,TRBV27,few,TRBD1
TGTGCTAGTGGTTTGGTAAGGACAGGGGCCTGGAGCACTGAAGCTTTCTTT,CASGLVRTGAWSTEAFF,TRBJ1-1,TRBV12-5,NA,TRBD1
TGTGCCAGCTCACCACGGCAGGTCATCAATGAGCAGTTCTTC,CASSPRQVINEQFF,TRBJ2-1,TRBV18,NA,NA
TGTGCCAGCAGCTCCTTGACAGTCAAGAATGCTTTCTTT,CASSSLTVKNAFF,TRBJ1-1,TRBV7-2,NA,NA